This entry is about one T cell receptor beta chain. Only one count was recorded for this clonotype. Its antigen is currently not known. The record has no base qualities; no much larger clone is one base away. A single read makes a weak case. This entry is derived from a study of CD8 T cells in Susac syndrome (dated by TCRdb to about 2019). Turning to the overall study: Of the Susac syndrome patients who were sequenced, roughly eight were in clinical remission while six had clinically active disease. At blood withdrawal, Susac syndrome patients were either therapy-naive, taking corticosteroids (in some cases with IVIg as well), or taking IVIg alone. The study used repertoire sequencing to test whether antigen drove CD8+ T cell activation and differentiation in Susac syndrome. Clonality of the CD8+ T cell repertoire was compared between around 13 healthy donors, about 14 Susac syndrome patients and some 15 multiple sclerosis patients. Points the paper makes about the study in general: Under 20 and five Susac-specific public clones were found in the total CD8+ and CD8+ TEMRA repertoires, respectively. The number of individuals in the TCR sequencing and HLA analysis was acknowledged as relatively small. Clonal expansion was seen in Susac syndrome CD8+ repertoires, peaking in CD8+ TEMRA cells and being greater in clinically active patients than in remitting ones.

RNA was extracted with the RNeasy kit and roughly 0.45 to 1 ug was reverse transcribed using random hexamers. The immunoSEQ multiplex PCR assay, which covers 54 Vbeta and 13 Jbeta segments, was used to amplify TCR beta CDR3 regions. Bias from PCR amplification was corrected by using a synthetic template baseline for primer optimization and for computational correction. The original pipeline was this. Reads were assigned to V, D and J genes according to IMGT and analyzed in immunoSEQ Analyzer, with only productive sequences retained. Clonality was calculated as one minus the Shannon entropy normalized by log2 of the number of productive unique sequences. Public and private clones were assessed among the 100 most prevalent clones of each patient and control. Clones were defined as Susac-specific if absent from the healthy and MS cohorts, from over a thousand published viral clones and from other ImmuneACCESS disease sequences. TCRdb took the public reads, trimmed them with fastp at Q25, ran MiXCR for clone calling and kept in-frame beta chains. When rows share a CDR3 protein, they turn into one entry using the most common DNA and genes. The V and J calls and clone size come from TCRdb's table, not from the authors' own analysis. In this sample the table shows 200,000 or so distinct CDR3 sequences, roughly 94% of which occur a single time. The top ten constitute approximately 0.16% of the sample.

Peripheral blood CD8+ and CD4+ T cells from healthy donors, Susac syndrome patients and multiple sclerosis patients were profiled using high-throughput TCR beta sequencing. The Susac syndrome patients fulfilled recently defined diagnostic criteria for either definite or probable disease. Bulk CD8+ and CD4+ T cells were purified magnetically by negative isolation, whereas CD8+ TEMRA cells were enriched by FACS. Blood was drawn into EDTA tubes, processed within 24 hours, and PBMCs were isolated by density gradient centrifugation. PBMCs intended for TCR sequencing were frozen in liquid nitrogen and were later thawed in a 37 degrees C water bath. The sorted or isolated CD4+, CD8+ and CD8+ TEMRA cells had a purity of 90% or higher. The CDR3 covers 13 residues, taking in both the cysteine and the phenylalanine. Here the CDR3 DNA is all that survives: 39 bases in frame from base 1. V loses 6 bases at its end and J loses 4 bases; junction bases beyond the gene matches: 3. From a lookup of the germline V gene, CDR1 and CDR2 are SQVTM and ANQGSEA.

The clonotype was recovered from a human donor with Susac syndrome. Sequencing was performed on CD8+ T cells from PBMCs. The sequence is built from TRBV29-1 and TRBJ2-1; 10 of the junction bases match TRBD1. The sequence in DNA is TGCAGCGTCGGACAGGGGGTATACAATGAGCAGTTCTTC. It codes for CSVGQGVYNEQFF.